The sequence of this T cell receptor beta chain was determined in a study of T cell responses to AZD1222 COVID-19 vaccine. General study points: With two AZD1222 doses given, Spike-specific TCR breadth and depth both rose. Females made up more of the donors, who were largely white British, and clonal diversity may have come out too low. Nearly half of unique spike-specific TCRs reportedly avoided B.1.351 and B.1.1.7 mutated regions.

The CDR3 spans 17 residues. V shed 0 bases and J 10 bases; nucleotides not matched to a gene: 15. Germline V lookup: CDR1 MGHRA, CDR2 YSYEKL. TCRdb's copy holds only in-frame clones and misses some; the assay was immunoSEQ multiplex PCR. Of fewer than 130,000 clones detected, 70% to 90% appear once; the ten largest clones hold 2% to 2.5%. As concerns this clone: What it binds is unknown.

The receptor was derived from an adult who received the AZD1222 COVID-19 vaccine. Source: peripheral blood, taken 28 days after the second AZD1222 dose. The rearrangement links TRBV4-1 to TRBJ1-5; TRBD1 aligns across 7 bases. CDR3 DNA sequence: TGCGCCAGCAGCCAAGACCCGGACAGGAGTCCTCCCGATCCCCAGCATTTT. This codes for CASSQDPDRSPPDPQHF.